The 20 T cell receptor beta chains in this list originate from one sample, sequenced in a study of blood T cell repertoires in COVID-19. Only in-frame clones appear in the TCRdb table, and some are missing; sequencing was by immunoSEQ multiplex PCR. The sample has some 190,000 clones, approximately 79% seen once; the top ten hold around 12%. Sample: peripheral blood. Receptors were obtained from a woman aged 45-59 years with acute or convalescent COVID-19.

The CDR3 DNA sequence: TGTGCCAGCAGTTCAGCGAATTCACCCCTCCACTTT. This gives the protein CASSSANSPLHF. V and J are TRBV27 and TRBJ1-6; D remains unclear. The CDR3 contains 12 residues. The V gene's germline CDR1 is MNHEY and CDR2 SMNVEV (reference sequence). V was trimmed by 4 bases and J by 7 bases, leaving 5 bases between them.

The chain joins TRBV19 to TRBJ2-1; D possibly corresponds to TRBD1 (5 bases). The V gene's germline CDR1 is LNHDA and CDR2 SQIVND (reference sequence). The CDR3 covers 14 residues. Between the trimmed V and J ends, which lost 8 bases and 4 bases, there was a span of 15 bases. CDR3 nucleotides: TGTGCCAGTTCCCAACAGGTATTTTACAATGAGCAGTTCTTC. Its protein is CASSQQVFYNEQFF.

This chain joins TRBV11-2 and TRBJ2-2; 8 nucleotides agree with TRBD2. CDR1 is SGHAT, CDR2 FQNNGV, per germline. Trimming removed 6 bases from V and 3 bases from J; junction bases left unmatched: 3. CDR3 length: 14 residues. The DNA of the CDR3 is TGTGCCAGCAGAATCGGGGGGGACACCGGGGAGCTGTTTTTT. Translation gives CASRIGGDTGELFF.

The chain has TRBV5-6 and TRBJ1-2; 9 bases map to TRBD1. Trimming removed 0 bases from V and 8 bases from J; junction bases left unmatched: 14. Per germline, CDR1 SGHDT and CDR2 YYEEEE. The CDR3 sequence is 17 residues long. CDR3 coding DNA: TGTGCCAGCAGCTTGGTTGGTACAGGGGGCGGTTTAAGAGGCTACACCTTC. Amino acid sequence: CASSLVGTGGGLRGYTF.

This clone was counted a few times. The chain uses TRBV2 and TRBJ1-5; 8 nucleotides line up with TRBD1. Per the germline V gene, CDR1 is SNHLY and CDR2 is FYNNEI. V gave up 5 bases and J gave up 2 bases; unmatched junction bases: 8. The CDR3 is made up of 16 amino acids. The CDR3 sequence: CASSRQGAGGNQPQHF. The CDR3 nucleotides are TGTGCCAGCAGTCGTCAGGGGGCAGGAGGCAATCAGCCCCAGCATTTT.

J is TRBJ1-2 and V is TRBV19; D is ambiguous. Trimming removed 5 bases from V and 1 base from J, with 8 bases in between. This CDR3 has 13 residues. Germline lookup yields CDR1 LNHDA and CDR2 SQIVND (reference sequence). CDR3 sequence (DNA): TGTGCCAGTAGTGTACAAATTAACTATGGCTACACCTTC. This encodes CASSVQINYGYTF.

This clone was detected once. The chain carries TRBV19 and TRBJ2-6; D gene uncertain. Per germline, CDR1 LNHDA and CDR2 SQIVND (reference sequence). This CDR3 comprises 13 residues. V lost 7 bases and J lost 0, with 4 bases in between. The CDR3 sequence: CASTVSGANVLTF. The DNA for the CDR3 is TGTGCCAGTACAGTCTCTGGGGCCAACGTCCTGACTTTC.

This chain connects TRBV30 to TRBJ2-7; 9 bases align to TRBD1. V was clipped by 2 bases and J by 4 bases; unmatched bases: 12. There are 16 residues in the CDR3. Per the germline V gene, CDR1 is GTSNPN and CDR2 is SVGIG (reference sequence). This CDR3 reads CAWSRRSGTGSYEQYF. The CDR3, as DNA: TGTGCCTGGAGTAGGCGATCCGGGACAGGGAGTTACGAGCAGTACTTC.

The V gene is TRBV10-1, the J gene TRBJ1-1, with 7 bases identical to TRBD1. V was clipped by 4 bases and J by 5 bases; unmatched bases: 4. Per the germline V gene, CDR1 is WNHNN and CDR2 is SYGVQD (reference sequence). CDR3 length equals 13 residues. The CDR3 here is CASSVGRGTEAFF. The CDR3, as DNA: TGCGCCAGCAGTGTAGGCAGGGGGACTGAAGCTTTCTTT.

In its sample, this clone was seen a few times. The chain joins TRBV25-1 to TRBJ2-7; 7 bases line up with TRBD2. This CDR3 contains 13 residues. J lost 7 bases, V lost 6 bases, and 9 bases had no gene match. Per the germline V gene, CDR1 is MGHDK and CDR2 is SYGVNS. The CDR3 protein is CASREAGVREQYF. Written as DNA, the CDR3 is TGTGCCAGCAGGGAGGCGGGAGTGCGGGAGCAGTACTTC.

The rearrangement uses TRBV27 and TRBJ2-7; a weak D match, TRBD1 (6 bases). Trimming cost V 2 bases and J 4 bases, with 9 bases left between them. The CDR3 sequence is 13 residues long. Germline assignment: CDR1 MNHEY and CDR2 SMNVEV (reference sequence). CDR3 DNA: TGTGCCAGCAGTTTAAGGGGGATTTACGAGCAGTACTTC. Translating gives CASSLRGIYEQYF.

There are many counts of this clone. V and J are TRBV30 and TRBJ1-2; D is possibly TRBD1 (6 bases). The CDR3 is made up of 14 amino acids. Germline CDR1 is GTSNPN and CDR2 is SVGIG (reference sequence). V was clipped by 3 bases and J by 0 bases, with 11 bases between them. The CDR3 bases are TGTGCCTGGAGCCTGACAGGAGCTAACTATGGCTACACCTTC. Amino acid sequence: CAWSLTGANYGYTF.

Notes on this clone: The sample carries other DNA sequences with the same CDR3. The chain couples TRBV9 to TRBJ2-7; 8 positions agree with TRBD2. Germline V gene data show CDR1 as SGDLS and CDR2 as YYNGEE. The CDR3 spans 15 residues. The trim removed 2 bases at V and 2 bases at J, leaving 6 bases unmatched. As DNA, the CDR3 is TGTGCCAGCAGCGTTGGTCTAGCGGGTACCTACGAGCAGTACTTC. It yields the protein CASSVGLAGTYEQYF.

The chain links TRBV7-8 to TRBJ2-7, with no clear D. CDR3 length: 14 amino acids. CDR1 is SGHVS, CDR2 FQNEAQ, per germline. V was shortened by 3 bases and J by 0 bases, with 9 bases between the two germline ends. This CDR3 reads CASSFHFNSYEQYF. The DNA of the CDR3 is TGTGCCAGCAGCTTTCATTTCAACTCCTACGAGCAGTACTTC.

The CDR3 loop is CASSRQGGYEQYF. In DNA, the CDR3 is TGTGCCAGTTCTAGACAGGGCGGCTACGAGCAGTACTTC. J is TRBJ2-7 and V is TRBV28; 7 bases align to TRBD1. Germline assignment: CDR1 MDHEN and CDR2 SYDVKM. V trimming: 9 bases; J trimming: 3 bases; junction bases outside the gene matches: 8. The CDR3 covers 13 residues.

This CDR3 reads CAWTRTDLYEQYF. The DNA of the CDR3 is TGTGCCTGGACACGGACAGACCTCTACGAGCAGTACTTC. The chain employs TRBV30 and TRBJ2-7, with D perhaps TRBD1 (6 bases). The CDR3 is 13 residues long. Germline CDR1 and CDR2: GTSNPN and SVGIG (reference sequence). The ends were cut back, 4 bases at V and 3 bases at J, with 13 bases in the middle.

The J gene is TRBJ1-2, the V gene TRBV24-1; D unresolved. Looked up from germline, CDR1 is KGHDR and CDR2 is SFDVKD. This CDR3 comprises 15 residues. The V gene lost 0 bases and the J gene lost 6 bases, with 13 bases spanning the gap. CDR3 nucleotide sequence: TGTGCCACCAGTGATTTGGACGCGGGAGTGGATGGCTACACCTTC. Residues: CATSDLDAGVDGYTF.

The chain joins TRBV19 to TRBJ1-2, with D tentatively TRBD1 (5 bases). Trimming removed 4 bases at V and 1 base at J, with 13 bases between. Germline V lookup: CDR1 LNHDA, CDR2 SQIVND (reference sequence). The CDR3 runs to 15 residues. In DNA, the CDR3 is TGTGCCAGTAGTACGCTACAGGTCTTTAACTATGGCTACACCTTC. It is translated as CASSTLQVFNYGYTF.

This chain links TRBV27 with TRBJ1-1, with 9 bases matching TRBD1. V was pared by 2 bases and J by 5 bases, with 6 bases of the junction left unmatched. The CDR3 is made up of 15 amino acids. Germline V gives CDR1 MNHEY, CDR2 SMNVEV (reference sequence). The CDR3 DNA reads TGTGCCAGCAGTTTAAAACAGGGGGCTGTAACTGAAGCTTTCTTT. Amino acid sequence: CASSLKQGAVTEAFF.

This clone was observed many times. This chain uses TRBV3-1 (or the pseudogene TRBV3-2) with TRBJ2-7; D is undetermined. V gave up 5 bases and J gave up 3 bases, with 8 bases separating them. The CDR3 consists of 12 residues. Germline CDR1 LGHDT, CDR2 YNNKEL (reference sequence). As DNA, the CDR3 is TGTGCCAGCAGCTCGTTTTACTACGAGCAGTACTTC. Translation gives CASSSFYYEQYF.